This entry features one T cell receptor (beta chain) sequence. Its target antigen remains unknown. One base away there is no much larger clone; base qualities are not given. The data originate from a study of shared clonotypes between healthy human individuals (dated by TCRdb to about 2020). About the investigation overall: The cohort included a few men and two women between 18 and 49 years of age. For each donor, CD4 naive and CD4 memory were each given three plates, CD8 naive was given two plates, and CD8 memory was given one plate. To estimate repertoire size and how much clonotype sharing occurs between individuals, the study deeply sequenced the blood TCR repertoires of several healthy adults. To increase sequencing depth and limit assay-specific biases, TCR repertoire library preparation and sequencing were carried out by different laboratories using diverse techniques. Between about 0.85 and 9.5 billion PBMCs per donor were obtained by leukapheresis. Here is what the overall study found, with its caveats: Naive subsets generally had larger estimated clonotype richness than memory subsets did. Even with the large sequencing depth, rarefaction of the sorted-subset datasets indicated that sequencing was incomplete. Pairwise subsampling indicated that sequencing depth was expected to affect the degree of clonotype sharing among donors. Sampling was restricted to blood, and TCR repertoires in tissue are likely to differ from TCR repertoires in blood. Compared with non-shared clonotypes, the clonotypes found in all four sorted-subset donors had higher generation probabilities. The small number of donors limited the genetic and exposure-history diversity represented. Roughly 5% of naive CD4, 3.5% of naive CD8, roughly 2.4% of memory CD4, and approximately 0.39% of memory CD8 clonotypes were shared across a few donors.

CD8 naive samples were obtained by positive selection for CCR7 among CD45RO-negative cells, yielding a CD45RA+CCR7+ population from which TemRA cells were excluded. Healthy HIV-negative adults with no recently reported acute infections or vaccinations were included as donors. Every donor was a Caucasian adult residing in Nashville, Tennessee, USA. After blood collection by leukapheresis, PBMCs were isolated using Ficoll-Histopaque density gradient centrifugation and then cryopreserved in the vapor phase of liquid nitrogen. Purity and quantity of every magnetically sorted T cell population were checked by analytical flow cytometry. Each sorted fraction had its genomic DNA isolated and then quantified by UV absorbance on a Nanodrop 2000c. TCR CDR3 regions were amplified from genomic DNA by multiplex PCR using the deep immunoSEQ assay. For each cell subset, the extracted genomic DNA was distributed evenly across all wells of several immunoSEQ 96-well plates, and each plate served as one replicate. Each replicate PCR for sorted subsets received 150 to 250 ng genomic DNA, equal to around 32,000 T cell genomes. Purified libraries were measured with a Qubit 3.0 fluorometer, size-checked on a Bioanalyzer 2100, and measured again with the KAPA Library Quantification kit. Every immunoSEQ 96-well plate was sequenced on a separate single-read 150-cycle Illumina NextSeq 550 flow cell. The paper's processing steps were these. Because only junctional sequences without quality scores were contained in the immunoSEQ output, filtering matching that applied to full-length reads could not be performed. Sequences were annotated with PyIR, a Python wrapper for IgBLAST v1.9, and V/J genes and CDR3 were assigned using IMGT germline references. Reads were filtered out if the reads had weak V/J assignments (E-value above 1e-6), no CDR3, stop codons, out-of-frame junctions, or ambiguous translated residues. A V3J clonotype was defined by an identical inferred V gene, J gene, and CDR3 amino acid sequence. Percentage overlap between repertoires was calculated by dividing the number of shared unique clonotypes by the size of the smaller repertoire. Repertoire richness was assessed with RTK rarefaction, the Chao1 estimator, and Recon v2.1 estimates of unobserved clonotypes. OLGA was used to compute generation probabilities for all TCRbeta clonotypes that the gDNA method yielded from a few donors. Drawn from immuneACCESS, this table holds only the in-frame rearrangements with V and J called that TCRdb kept. Clones are partly lost; checked studies trace under half to an unresolved V gene and leave the rest unexplained. That table furnishes V, J and clone size, whereas the DNA furnished D and trimming. Here the sample has approximately 2,200,000 clones; about 92% occur a single time. 1.5% to 2% of the sample goes to the ten largest clones.

This clonotype originated in a young man in good health. Some clones in this sample may be carry-over from other donors' samples. The sample consisted of naive CD8+ T cells from PBMCs. The sample's cell subset or site, from its label and the paper: CD45RA+CCR7+.

The nucleotides read TGTGCCAGCAGGACAGGCCCGAATGAAAAACTGTTTTTT. Its protein is CASRTGPNEKLFF. The rearrangement joined TRBV27 to TRBJ1-4; TRBD1 is a possible D gene, resting on 6 matching bases. From its cysteine to its phenylalanine, the CDR3 spans 13 amino acids. Here the CDR3 DNA is all that survives: 39 bases in frame from base 1. The germline ends are 10 bases apart after V is trimmed by 6 bases and J by 5 bases. CDR1 and CDR2 are drawn from the germline V gene (reference sequence): MNHEY, SMNVEV.